This TCR beta chain was recovered during a study of T cell repertoires in cytomegalovirus infection. Across the whole study: Alongside well-studied HLA-B-restricted CMV epitopes, recently identified HLA-C-restricted CMV epitopes were also used. CMV infection and matching HLA type were both indicated by public TCR beta signatures.

The study, taken as a whole, reports: Cumulated frequencies of public TCR beta families served to identify carriers of CMV plus the relevant HLA. The ex vivo response showed dominance by HLA-C-restricted CMV-specific TCR beta clonotypes.

A single record per CDR3 protein comes from TCRdb applying MiXCR to the reads. This repertoire shows around 200,000 distinct CDR3 sequences, roughly 34% found once; its top ten account for roughly three fifths. The CDR3 spans 16 residues. J gave up 2 bases and V 6 bases, and 11 bases lay outside the gene matches. Germline V lookup: CDR1 DFQATT, CDR2 SNEGSKA (reference sequence). To note about this clonotype: What it binds is not known.

The sequences come from CD8+ T cells from cultured PBMCs, collected from culture after CMV antigen stimulation. The sequence came from a human donor in good health (CMV status not recorded). Some clones in this sample may be carry-over from other donors' samples. The chain is built from TRBV20-1 and TRBJ2-5; 11 bases fit TRBD2. The CDR3, as DNA: TGCAGTGCACAGGAGCTAGCGGGGGGACCACAAGAGACCCAGTACTTC. The encoded protein is CSAQELAGGPQETQYF.